Listed below are T cell receptor beta chains from one sample, sequenced in a study of identical twins. TCRdb reprocessed the 5' RACE reads with MiXCR, giving one entry per CDR3 protein. The sample has around 530,000 distinct CDR3 sequences; approximately 14% are singletons. This sample also belongs to another study, concerning yellow fever vaccine responses in identical twins.

Sequenced material: CD4+ T cells sorted from blood. Source of these receptors: a woman between 18 and 30 years old in good health. CDR3s include the opening cysteine and the closing phenylalanine or tryptophan. The order of the fields is clone size, D gene, V gene, J gene, CDR3 DNA, CDR3 protein. A D gene is named only where the DNA matches it firmly. Expanded clones get a size class; other rows say once, few or many, or leave the size out.

size: -
D: -
V: TRBV13
J: TRBJ2-5
DNA: TGTGCCAGCAGCACGGGTTCGGAGACCCAGTACTTC
CDR3: CASSTGSETQYF

size: -
D: -
V: TRBV11-2
J: TRBJ2-7
DNA: TGTGCCAGCAGCTCCCTGACTAGAACCTACGAGCAGTACTTC
CDR3: CASSSLTRTYEQYF

size: -
D: -
V: TRBV20-1
J: TRBJ1-1
DNA: TGCAGTGCCCTCCGTGTGGGGGGCGGTGAAGCTTTCTTT
CDR3: CSALRVGGGEAFF

size: -
D: -
V: TRBV5-1
J: TRBJ2-1
DNA: TGCGCCAGCAGCTTGGATTCACCAGGAAGGTACAATGAGCAGTTCTTC
CDR3: CASSLDSPGRYNEQFF

size: few
D: -
V: TRBV20-1
J: TRBJ1-1
DNA: TGCAGTGCTAGAGACAGAATGACTGAAGCTTTCTTT
CDR3: CSARDRMTEAFF

size: -
D: -
V: TRBV12-3/TRBV12-4
J: TRBJ2-4
DNA: TGTGCCAGCAATCCGGGCGGCGCCAAAAACATTCAGTACTTC
CDR3: CASNPGGAKNIQYF

size: many
D: TRBD1
V: TRBV7-9
J: TRBJ2-3
DNA: TGTGCCAGCAGCGGATGGGACAGGGTGCCAGATACGCAGTATTTT
CDR3: CASSGWDRVPDTQYF

size: few
D: -
V: TRBV5-1
J: TRBJ2-3
DNA: TGCGCCAGCACTCCCCTTCCAGGGACAGATACGCAGTATTTT
CDR3: CASTPLPGTDTQYF

size: once
D: -
V: TRBV28
J: TRBJ1-2
DNA: TGTGCCAGCAGTTCAGCCCCGATGGGAGGCTACACCTTC
CDR3: CASSSAPMGGYTF

size: -
D: TRBD1
V: TRBV4-2
J: TRBJ1-6
DNA: TGTGCCAGCAGCCAGGATAGACAGGGGGCGAACTATAATTCACCCCTCCACTTT
CDR3: CASSQDRQGANYNSPLHF

size: many
D: TRBD1
V: TRBV6-2/TRBV6-3
J: TRBJ2-2
DNA: TGTGCCACGACCGGGACAGGGGGAAGGGAGCTGTTTTTT
CDR3: CATTGTGGRELFF

size: many
D: TRBD2
V: TRBV7-8
J: TRBJ2-5
DNA: TGTGCCAGCAGCCCTCGGACTAGCGGGGGGAAAGAGACCCAGTACTTC
CDR3: CASSPRTSGGKETQYF

size: -
D: TRBD2
V: TRBV5-6
J: TRBJ2-1
DNA: TGTGCCAGCAGCTTGGACCGGGAGGGCCATCTGAGCTACAATGAGCAGTTCTTC
CDR3: CASSLDREGHLSYNEQFF

size: few
D: -
V: TRBV28
J: TRBJ2-3
DNA: TGTGCCAGCACCGCTAGCGCCTGGTCTCCGCAGTATTTT
CDR3: CASTASAWSPQYF